The sequence of this T cell receptor (beta chain) was determined in a study of vaccination and CD4 T cells after COVID-19 (dated by TCRdb to 2021 to 2024). In the study overall: Every convalescent patient had a positive nasal swab PCR test for SARS-CoV-2, with mild disease in 9 or 10 patients and severe disease in one. The convalescent cohort comprised six males and four females, including two Hispanic individuals, seven Caucasians, two Asians and one multiracial person. Participants received two doses of either the Pfizer-BioNTech BNT162b2 vaccine (n=8) or the Moderna mRNA-1273 vaccine (n=2). Post-COVID blood samples were collected from convalescent patients a median of around 96 days after diagnosis, with a range of roughly 30 to 161 days. The time from the second vaccine dose to post-vaccine blood sampling had a median of roughly 72 days and ranged from 14 to 241 days. For stimulating the cultures, overlapping spike peptide pools were used, derived from SARS-CoV-2 as well as from the common cold coronaviruses HCoV-NL63, HCoV-OC43 and HCoV-229E. As controls, cultures received a CEFX viral epitope pool (the positive control), an HIV-1 Nef peptide pool (the negative control), or no peptide at all. In around nine COVID-19 convalescent patients and a handful of infection-naive healthy vaccine recipients, the spike-specific CD4+ TCR repertoire before mRNA vaccination was compared with the repertoire after mRNA vaccination.

General conclusions and limits of the study: The median number of SARS-CoV-2-reactive clonotypes rose from approximately 20 after infection to a few dozen after vaccination, but the change was not significant. In convalescent patients, a median 86.3% of post-vaccine SARS-CoV-2-reactive clones were detected only after vaccination, and vaccine-specific priming was suggested by this finding. Nearly all vaccine-specific clones in convalescent patients (304 of 307) were mono-reactive for SARS-CoV-2 spike rather than cross-reactive with common cold coronaviruses. Relatively few convalescent patients were included in the study, and early timepoints after natural infection were not analyzed.

This sample's treatment or condition label indicates: roughly 10-day PBMC culture with coronavirus spike peptide pools or control peptides (ViraFEST assay). To expand antigen-specific T cells with peptide pools and then pick out the expanded clonotypes through TCR sequencing, the study relied on the ViraFEST assay. Positive SARS-CoV-2 PCR tests in the convalescent patients dated from March to December 2020, before Alpha, Beta and Delta variants emerged in the United States. Each well held 2.2 million or so PBMCs cultured in IMDM containing roughly 5% human AB serum and around 10 IU/ml IL-2, with approximately 9.2 ug/ml peptide pools added. On days 3 and 7, half of the culture medium was replaced with fresh IL-2-containing medium. Once the cells had been in culture for less than 12 days, the EasySep CD4+ T cell isolation kit was used to isolate CD4+ T cells by negative selection. Ficoll-Paque Plus gradient centrifugation was used to isolate PBMCs from whole blood, and the isolated PBMCs were then either used fresh or cryopreserved at -140C. Triplicate wells were generally used for each culture condition.

About this clonotype: The clone's antigen remains unknown. No much larger clone exists at a distance of one base, and base qualities are not known.

V was cut back by 1 base and J by 7 bases, leaving a gap of 10 bases between them. Inclusive of the bounding cysteine and phenylalanine, the CDR3 is 13 residues long. The read is trimmed to its CDR3 DNA, 39 bases read in frame from base 1. The CDR1 and CDR2 encoded by the germline V gene are SGHTA and FQGNSA. Receptors were amplified or captured by PCR. DNA from cultured CD4+ T cells underwent TCR sequencing with the Oncomine TCR Beta short-read assay at the Johns Hopkins FTIC core. The QIAamp micro DNA kit was used to extract genomic DNA from the cultured CD4+ T cells. Oncomine TCR Beta libraries from cultured CD4+ T cells were pooled with unique dual indexes and sequenced on an Illumina iSeq 100. The source study handled its data this way. Non-productive sequences were removed, and CDR3s not starting with C, not ending with F or W, or shorter than 7 amino acids were discarded. The MANAFEST web application identified antigen-specific clonotypes by comparing peptide-stimulated wells against reference wells and other culture wells. An FDR below 0.05, an odds ratio above 5, and a productive frequency above 0.1% in at least two of three replicate wells were required for clones to be considered positive. A clonotype was classed as cross-reactive if the clonotype showed significant expansion both in SARS-CoV-2 spike wells and in at least one common cold coronavirus spike condition. Levenshtein distances (stringdist) and unrooted phylogenetic trees (ape) in R version 3.6.1 were used to assess CDR3 homology. Using fastp at Q25 and MiXCR, TCRdb reprocessed the public reads and kept productive beta chains. Every distinct CDR3 protein forms one entry, paired with its most common genes and DNA. The V and J calls were not made by the authors but by TCRdb's processing. The sample data list approximately 15,000 distinct CDR3 sequences, and 45% to 65% of these were observed just once. Less than 20% of the sample comes from the top ten.

This clonotype was obtained from a human donor who had recovered from COVID-19. The rearrangement combines TRBV7-2 with TRBJ1-2; the D gene identity is not certain. This material consisted of CD4+ T cells from blood, cultured in vitro, taken before SARS-CoV-2 vaccination. The CDR3 amino acid sequence is: CASSLGQVAGYTF. The bases are TGTGCCAGCAGCTTAGGCCAGGTGGCTGGCTACACCTTC. The CDR3 plus the reference TRBV7-2 and TRBJ1-2 genes for the other parts give the full variable domain: GAGVSQSPSNKVTEKGKDVELRCDPISGHTALYWYRQSLGQGLEFLIYFQGNSAPDKSGLPSDRFSAERTGGSVSTLTIQRTQQEDSAVYLCASSLGQVAGYTFGSGTRLTVV.